This TCR beta chain emerged from a study of T cells in Graves' hyperthyroidism and ophthalmopathy (dated by TCRdb to between 2018 and 2021). Background for the entire study: Peripheral blood was collected at initial diagnosis, before any treatment. To identify TCR V-J signatures that set the groups apart, the researchers used a discovery cohort of 100 or so patients, made up of 40 to 45 with Graves' ophthalmopathy and about 55 with stable Graves' hyperthyroidism. An independent validation cohort of around 19 hyperthyroidism patients and approximately 16 patients who later progressed to ophthalmopathy tested prospective prediction of ophthalmopathy. The roughly 91 discovery patients were randomly divided into training and test sets at a 7:3 ratio. The study also compared thyroid tissue and blood T-cell repertoires from several Graves' hyperthyroidism patients. Once sampling was done, hyperthyroidism patients were given methimazole at a starting dose of 30 mg daily, whereas ophthalmopathy patients were given high-dose intravenous methylprednisolone. The paper describes TCR Vbeta CDR3 sequencing of about 140 peripheral blood samples, made up of 43 ophthalmopathy patients, roughly 75 hyperthyroidism patients and 17 progressor patients.

A remark on this clonotype: Its antigen is not yet known. No base quality information exists; no much larger clone differs at one position.

The TCR beta CDR3 regions were amplified from the RNA transcripts. For the first round of RT-PCR on the TCR CDR3, the HTBI primer set was used together with the Qiagen OneStep RT-PCR kit. Libraries were constructed in a second round of multiplex PCR, after which size selection and purification were carried out. Libraries were sequenced paired-end with 100 bp reads on an Illumina HiSeq2000. The authors' pipeline ran thus. SOAPnuke was used to process the raw data, throwing out any read that contained adapters or uncalled bases, had a mean Phred below 15, or lacked an exact constant-primer or identifier match. High-quality paired reads were merged with COPE v1.2.5, and unique nucleotide sequences were defined as clonotypes. MiTCR v1.1 was used to align the clonotypes against IMGT TRBV, TRBD and TRBJ reference segments. The analysis included only V-J combinations with a frequency above 0.0001, which together covered more than 99% of the repertoires. A TCS score was defined as the ratio of F50 (clonal expansion) to E x V (chaos), with BLOSUM62-based TCRdist applied between CDR3 peptides within each V-J. Welch's t-statistics and random forest reduced fewer than 600 V-J features to fewer than 15, which were used in a naive Bayes classifier (R e1071). Through fastp at Q25 and MiXCR, TCRdb rebuilt clones from the public reads, retaining in-frame beta chains. Here each entry gathers all rows of one CDR3 protein and keeps the most common genes and DNA. These V and J calls rely on TCRdb rather than the paper's analysis. For this sample the table gives about 520,000 distinct CDR3 sequences, of which around 21% were detected only once. Approximately 26% of the sample goes to the ten largest clones.

General study outcomes and caveats: Most expanded thyroid clonotypes (frequency above 0.001) were also detected in blood, suggesting blood repertoires may reflect thyroid immune responses. During validation, the model predicted progression to ophthalmopathy a median of around 7 months ahead of onset, with roughly 65% sensitivity and 72% to 80% specificity. No statistical method was used to fix the sample size in advance, and group allocation was not hidden from the investigators. Ophthalmopathy was separated from stable hyperthyroidism by a 13 V-J signature model, with about 88% sensitivity and 81% to 83% specificity obtained in cross-validation and 80%/75% obtained in testing.

Including cysteine and phenylalanine, the CDR3 has 14 amino acids. The sequence is cut down to CDR3 DNA, 42 bases in frame from base 1. Based on the germline V gene (reference sequence), the CDR1 and CDR2 sequences are WNHNN and SYGVQD. The V and J ends are trimmed by 10 bases and 6 bases, leaving 21 bases between them. A patient counted as having stable Graves' hyperthyroidism if no progression to ophthalmopathy occurred over 18 months of follow-up. Hyperthyroidism patients were newly diagnosed, with disease duration under 2 months, and aged 18 to 65 years. Exclusion was applied to patients with uncontrolled infections, other autoimmune diseases, pregnancy or lactation. Diagnoses were established on the basis of clinical symptoms, serum thyroxine and TRAb, thyroid ultrasound, and orbital computed tomography. Ficoll-Paque density gradient centrifugation was used to isolate PBMCs from around 10 ml of fresh peripheral blood. Total RNA was extracted using Trizol reagent, and RNA quality was assessed on an Agilent 2100 Bioanalyzer.

The receptor chain draws on TRBV10-1 and TRBJ1-1, with a weak D call of TRBD1 (6 bases match). This TCR was recovered from a man younger than 35 with Graves' hyperthyroidism. The sequencing input was blood. For the CDR3, the sequence is CAIGQPRNSPEAFF. The nucleotide sequence reads as follows: TGCGCCATCGGACAGCCCCGGAATTCTCCTGAAGCTTTCTTT.